This entry concerns a single T cell receptor beta chain. The antigen is not known. This sample is part of a study of OX40 agonist ivuxolimab in advanced cancers. Findings and limits, study-wide: Near-lowest levels of clonal expansion characterized partial responders at 0.1-3.0 mg/kg.

The V end lost 8 bases, the J end lost 4 bases, and 23 bases lay between the germline ends. The CDR3 spans 15 residues. In germline, CDR1 is GTSNPN, CDR2 SVGIG (reference sequence). Assay: immunoSEQ multiplex PCR; the TCRdb copy retains only in-frame clones and omits some. Here the sample spans about 14,000 clones, 82% being singletons. The rearrangement joins TRBV30 to TRBJ1-2; the D gene is possibly TRBD1 (5 bases). The TCR originated in an adult with an advanced solid tumor such as melanoma, head and neck, liver or kidney cancer. The sample in question was CD4+ or CD8+ T cells sorted from blood, obtained in a trial of the OX40 agonist ivuxolimab. Written as DNA, the CDR3 is TGTGCCGTTGACGACGGTCGGCAGGGAGTCTATGGCTACACCTTC. This codes for CAVDDGRQGVYGYTF.